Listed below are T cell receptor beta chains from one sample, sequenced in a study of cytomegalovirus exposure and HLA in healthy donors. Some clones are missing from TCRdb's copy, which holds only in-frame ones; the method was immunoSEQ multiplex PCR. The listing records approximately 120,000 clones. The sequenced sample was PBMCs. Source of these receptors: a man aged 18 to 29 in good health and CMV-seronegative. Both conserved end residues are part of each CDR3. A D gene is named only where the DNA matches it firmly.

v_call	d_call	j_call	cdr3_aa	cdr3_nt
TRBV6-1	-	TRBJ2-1	CASSKGGGGGSYNEQFF	TGTGCCAGCAGTAAAGGAGGCGGGGGCGGCTCCTACAATGAGCAGTTCTTC
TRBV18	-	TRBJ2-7	CASSPELTGYEQYF	TGTGCCAGCTCACCAGAGCTTACGGGCTACGAGCAGTACTTC
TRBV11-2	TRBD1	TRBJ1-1	CASSSRWTGETEAFF	TGTGCCAGCAGCTCGCGGTGGACAGGGGAAACTGAAGCTTTCTTT
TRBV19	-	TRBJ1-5	CAIWGGSDNQPQHF	TGTGCCATTTGGGGAGGGTCAGACAATCAGCCCCAGCATTTT
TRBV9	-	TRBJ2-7	CASSVGGQYYEQYF	TGTGCCAGCAGCGTAGGTGGACAGTATTACGAGCAGTACTTC
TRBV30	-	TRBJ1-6	CAWKSAGTLGNSPLHF	TGTGCCTGGAAATCTGCCGGGACACTAGGGAATTCACCCCTCCACTTT
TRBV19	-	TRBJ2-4	CASSTPYGVAKNIQYF	TGTGCCAGTAGTACGCCCTACGGAGTAGCCAAAAACATTCAGTACTTC
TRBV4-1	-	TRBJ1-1	CASSQALYVNTEAFF	TGCGCCAGCAGCCAAGCCCTCTACGTGAACACTGAAGCTTTCTTT
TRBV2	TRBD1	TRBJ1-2	CASSYLGQDDYGYTF	TGTGCCAGCAGTTACTTGGGACAGGACGATTATGGCTACACCTTC
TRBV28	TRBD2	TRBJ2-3	CASSLTGGFANTQYF	TGTGCCAGCAGTTTAACGGGAGGCTTTGCAAATACGCAGTATTTT
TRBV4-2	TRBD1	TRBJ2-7	CASSQDRGQSYEQYF	TGTGCCAGCAGCCAAGACAGGGGACAGTCCTACGAGCAGTACTTC
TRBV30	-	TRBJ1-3	CAWSVSPGIYF	TGCGCCTGGAGTGTAAGCCCGGGCATATATTTT
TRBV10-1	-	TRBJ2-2	CASTGEFTGELFF	TGCGCCAGTACGGGGGAATTCACCGGGGAGCTGTTTTTT
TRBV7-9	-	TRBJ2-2	CASSLLAQGGTGELFF	TGTGCCAGCAGCTTACTTGCACAGGGCGGCACCGGGGAGCTGTTTTTT
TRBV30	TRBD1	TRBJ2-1	CAWSKGQGEGGQFF	TGTGCCTGGAGTAAGGGACAGGGCGAAGGAGGGCAGTTCTTC
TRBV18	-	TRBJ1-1	CASSPLGRELNTEAFF	TGTGCCAGCTCACCCCTGGGACGGGAGCTGAACACTGAAGCTTTCTTT
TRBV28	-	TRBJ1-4	CASSFFGSEGEKLFF	TGTGCCAGCAGTTTTTTTGGCAGCGAGGGCGAAAAACTGTTTTTT
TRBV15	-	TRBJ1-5	CATSRGLWERGGQPQHF	TGTGCCACCAGCAGAGGATTGTGGGAGAGGGGAGGTCAGCCCCAGCATTTT
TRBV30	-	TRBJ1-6	CAWSVPGLGIRSSYNSPLHF	TGTGCCTGGAGTGTACCGGGACTAGGGATCAGGAGCTCCTATAATTCACCCCTCCACTTT
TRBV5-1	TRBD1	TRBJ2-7	CASSLRDREAYEQYF	TGCGCCAGCAGCCTCCGGGACAGGGAGGCTTACGAGCAGTACTTC
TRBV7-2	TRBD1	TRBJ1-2	CASSEQGGPNYGYTF	TGTGCCAGCAGCGAACAGGGGGGCCCTAACTATGGCTACACCTTC
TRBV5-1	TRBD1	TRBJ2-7	CASSPGAGTGGSEQSF	TGCGCCAGCAGCCCGGGAGCCGGGACAGGGGGCTCCGAGCAGTCCTTC
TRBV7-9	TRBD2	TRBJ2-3	CASSFAGLAEGADTQYF	TGTGCCAGCAGCTTCGCTGGACTAGCGGAGGGGGCAGATACGCAGTATTTT
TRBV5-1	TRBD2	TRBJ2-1	CASSARTSGGQFYNEQFF	TGCGCCAGCAGCGCGAGGACTAGCGGGGGGCAATTCTACAATGAGCAGTTCTTC
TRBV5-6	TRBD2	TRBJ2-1	CASSFTLAGGNEQFF	TGTGCCAGCAGCTTCACCCTAGCGGGAGGTAATGAGCAGTTCTTC
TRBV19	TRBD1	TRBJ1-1	CASSRDRAIMAEAFF	TGTGCCAGTAGTCGGGACAGGGCAATTATGGCTGAAGCTTTCTTT
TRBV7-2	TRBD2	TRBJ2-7	CASSYTGGFSYEQYF	TGTGCCAGCAGCTACACGGGGGGTTTCTCCTACGAGCAGTACTTC
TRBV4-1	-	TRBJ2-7	CASSHGLSYEQYF	TGCGCCAGCAGCCACGGACTATCCTACGAGCAGTACTTC
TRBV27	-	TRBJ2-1	CASSLPQGSYNEQFF	TGTGCCAGCAGTCTACCCCAGGGGTCCTACAATGAGCAGTTCTTC
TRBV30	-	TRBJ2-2	CAWSIGGTNTGELFF	TGTGCCTGGAGTATCGGGGGAACGAACACCGGGGAGCTGTTTTTT
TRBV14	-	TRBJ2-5	CASSQTPRGTQYF	TGTGCCAGCAGCCAGACCCCCCGGGGGACCCAGTACTTC
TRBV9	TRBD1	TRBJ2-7	CASSPGTGASSYEQYF	TGTGCCAGCAGCCCGGGGACAGGGGCAAGCTCCTACGAGCAGTACTTC
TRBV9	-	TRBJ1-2	CASSATGNYGYTF	TGTGCCAGCAGCGCGACCGGGAACTATGGCTACACCTTC
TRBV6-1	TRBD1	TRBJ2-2	CASSDWTGLTGELFF	TGTGCCAGCAGTGACTGGACAGGGCTCACCGGGGAGCTGTTTTTT
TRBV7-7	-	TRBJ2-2	CASSLRTVGPNTGELFF	TGTGCTAGCAGTCTTAGGACAGTCGGACCGAACACCGGGGAGCTGTTTTTT
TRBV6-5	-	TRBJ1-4	CASSPAGGFNEKLFF	TGTGCCAGCAGTCCCGCGGGGGGTTTCAATGAAAAACTGTTTTTT
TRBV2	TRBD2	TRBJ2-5	CASAERSVTGGLFKETQYF	TGTGCCAGCGCGGAGCGGTCCGTAACGGGGGGGCTATTTAAAGAGACCCAGTACTTC
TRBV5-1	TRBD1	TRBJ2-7	CASSTPGQGSSYEQYF	TGCGCCAGCAGCACGCCGGGACAGGGGTCTTCCTACGAGCAGTACTTC
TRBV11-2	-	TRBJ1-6	CASTTADRTPLHF	TGTGCCAGCACGACCGCAGACAGGACACCCCTCCACTTT
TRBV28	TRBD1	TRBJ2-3	CASSFPLTGQGAGTQYF	TGTGCCAGCAGTTTCCCCCTAACTGGACAGGGGGCCGGTACGCAGTATTTT
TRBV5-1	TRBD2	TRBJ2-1	CASSLPTSGYNEQFF	TGCGCCAGCAGCTTGCCTACTAGCGGCTACAATGAGCAGTTCTTC
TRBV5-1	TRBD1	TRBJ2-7	CASSREPRVGQGSYEQYF	TGCGCCAGCAGCCGAGAGCCCAGAGTCGGACAGGGCTCCTACGAGCAGTACTTC
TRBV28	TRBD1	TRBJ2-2	CASTPGGPGELFF	TGTGCCAGCACCCCAGGGGGTCCAGGGGAGCTGTTTTTT
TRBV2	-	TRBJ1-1	CASSEALTANTEAFF	TGTGCCAGCAGTGAAGCGCTGACAGCAAACACTGAAGCTTTCTTT
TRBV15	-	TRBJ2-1	CATSREQVYNEQFF	TGTGCCACCAGCAGAGAACAGGTTTACAATGAGCAGTTCTTC
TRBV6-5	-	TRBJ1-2	CASSSLAGVFGGYTF	TGTGCCAGCAGTTCCCTGGCAGGGGTATTTGGTGGCTACACCTTC
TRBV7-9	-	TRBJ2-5	CASSLLGGVETQYF	TGTGCCAGCAGCTTACTCGGAGGGGTGGAGACCCAGTACTTC
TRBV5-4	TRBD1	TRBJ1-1	CASSSKGAPFEGGTAFF	TGTGCCAGCAGCTCGAAGGGGGCGCCTTTCGAGGGTGGTACGGCTTTCTTT
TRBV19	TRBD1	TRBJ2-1	CASSPRGLTSSYNEQFF	TGTGCCAGTAGCCCCAGGGGGCTAACGAGCTCCTACAATGAGCAGTTCTTC
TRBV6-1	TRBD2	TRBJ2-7	CASSAALAGSYEQYF	TGTGCCAGCAGTGCGGCACTAGCGGGGAGCTACGAGCAGTACTTC
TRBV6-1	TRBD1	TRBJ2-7	CASSEARGQGSYEQYF	TGTGCCAGCAGTGAAGCGAGGGGACAGGGTTCCTACGAGCAGTACTTC
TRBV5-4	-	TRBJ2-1	CASSLAFRANEQFF	TGTGCCAGCAGCTTGGCCTTCAGGGCCAATGAGCAGTTCTTC
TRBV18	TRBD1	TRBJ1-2	CASSPTRGQARSGYTF	TGTGCCAGCTCACCAACACGGGGACAGGCCAGGAGCGGCTACACCTTC